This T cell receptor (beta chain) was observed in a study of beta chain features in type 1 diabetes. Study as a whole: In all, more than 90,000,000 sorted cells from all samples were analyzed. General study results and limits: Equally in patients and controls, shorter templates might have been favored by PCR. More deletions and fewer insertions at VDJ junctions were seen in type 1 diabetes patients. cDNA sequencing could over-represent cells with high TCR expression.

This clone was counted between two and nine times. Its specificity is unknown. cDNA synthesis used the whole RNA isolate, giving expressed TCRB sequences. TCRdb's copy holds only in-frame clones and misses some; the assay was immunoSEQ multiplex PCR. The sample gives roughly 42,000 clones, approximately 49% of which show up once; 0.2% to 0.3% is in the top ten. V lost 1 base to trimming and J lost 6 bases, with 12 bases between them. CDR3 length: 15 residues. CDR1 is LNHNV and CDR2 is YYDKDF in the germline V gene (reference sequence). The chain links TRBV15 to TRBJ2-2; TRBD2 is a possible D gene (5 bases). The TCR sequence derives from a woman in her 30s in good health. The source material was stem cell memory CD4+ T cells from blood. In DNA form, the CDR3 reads TGTGCCACCAGCAGAGTTCGGGGATCGGCCGGGGAGCTGTTTTTT. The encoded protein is CATSRVRGSAGELFF.